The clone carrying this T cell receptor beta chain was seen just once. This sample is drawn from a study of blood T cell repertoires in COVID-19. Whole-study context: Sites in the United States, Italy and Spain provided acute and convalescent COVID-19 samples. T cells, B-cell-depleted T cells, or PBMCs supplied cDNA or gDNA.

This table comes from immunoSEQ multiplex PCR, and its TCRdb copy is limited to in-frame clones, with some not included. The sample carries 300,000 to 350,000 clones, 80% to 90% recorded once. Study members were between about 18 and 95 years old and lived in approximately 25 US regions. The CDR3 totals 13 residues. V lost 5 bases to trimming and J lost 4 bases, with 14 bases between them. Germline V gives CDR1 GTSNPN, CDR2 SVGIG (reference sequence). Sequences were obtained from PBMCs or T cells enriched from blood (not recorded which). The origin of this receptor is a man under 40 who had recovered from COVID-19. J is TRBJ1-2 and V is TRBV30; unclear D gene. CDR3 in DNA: TGTGCCTGGGTTAAAACAGAAACCTATGGCTACACCTTC. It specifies CAWVKTETYGYTF.